These 15 T cell receptor beta chains were sequenced from one sample in a study of cytomegalovirus exposure and HLA in healthy donors. Amplification used 60 Vbeta primers and 13 Jbeta primers. Assay: immunoSEQ multiplex PCR; the TCRdb copy retains only in-frame clones and omits some. Among around 200,000 clones listed, 60% to 80% were seen once. Sequencing input: PBMCs. These TCRs come from a female donor in good health and CMV-seronegative.

This chain connects TRBV7-9 to TRBJ2-1, with 7 bases aligning to TRBD1. The germline V gene has CDR1 SEHNR and CDR2 FQNEAQ (reference sequence). With V trimmed by 4 bases and J by 3 bases, 3 bases remained unmatched. The CDR3 length is 14 residues. The DNA for the CDR3 is TGTGCCAGCAGCTCAAGGACAGGCTACAATGAGCAGTTCTTC. This codes for CASSSRTGYNEQFF.

The CDR3 loop reads CASSLGLKADTQYF. The CDR3 DNA follows: TGCGCCAGCAGCCTGGGCCTTAAAGCAGATACGCAGTATTTT. The V call is TRBV4-3, the J call TRBJ2-3; D unclear. V lost 4 bases and J lost 4, with 12 bases in between. The CDR3 sequence is 14 residues long. The V gene's germline CDR1 is LGHNA and CDR2 YSLEER.

The J gene is TRBJ2-2, the V gene TRBV15, with D maybe TRBD2 (6 bases). V was pared by 5 bases and J by 6 bases, with 13 bases between. CDR1 and CDR2 from the germline V gene are LNHNV and YYDKDF (reference sequence). This CDR3 has 14 amino acids. The CDR3 DNA reads TGTGCCACCAGCCCCAAGACTAGGCCCGGGGAGCTGTTTTTT. Protein sequence: CATSPKTRPGELFF.

There are a few counts of this clone. This sequence joins TRBV11-2 and TRBJ2-5, with a possible D match to TRBD2 (5 bases). The J call could be wrong; TRBJ2-7 is a better fit for the DNA end. This CDR3 is built from 14 residues. Germline V lookup: CDR1 SGHAT, CDR2 FQNNGV. The CDR3 coding sequence is TGTGCCAGCAGAGGCGGACTCACGAGCGGCGAGCAGTACTTC. Encoded protein: CASRGGLTSGEQYF.

This clone was detected only once. The chain joins TRBV28 to TRBJ2-2, with D unresolved. The V end lost 3 bases, the J end lost 5 bases, and 13 bases lay between the germline ends. The CDR3 spans 15 residues. Germline V lookup: CDR1 MDHEN, CDR2 SYDVKM. The CDR3 loop reads CASSLAGTSTGELFF. CDR3 nucleotides: TGTGCCAGCAGTTTGGCAGGTACTTCGACCGGGGAGCTGTTTTTT. Looking up the rest from reference TRBV28 and TRBJ2-2 gives the full variable domain: DVKVTQSSRYLVKRTGEKVFLECVQDMDHENMFWYRQDPGLGLRLIYFSYDVKMKEKGDIPEGYSVSREKKERFSLILESASTNQTSMYLCASSLAGTSTGELFFGEGSRLTVL.

The chain employs TRBV29-1 and TRBJ1-2; tentative D call: TRBD1 (6 bases). Trimming cost V 3 bases and J 4 bases, with 18 bases left between them. CDR1 SQVTM and CDR2 ANQGSEA come from the germline V gene. The CDR3 runs 15 residues. Here the CDR3 reads CSVEARGDKFYGYTF. CDR3 in DNA: TGCAGCGTTGAGGCCAGGGGCGATAAATTCTATGGCTACACCTTC. Full variable domain (remainder filled in from reference TRBV29-1 and TRBJ1-2): SAVISQKPSRDICQRGTSLTIQCQVDSQVTMMFWYRQQPGQSLTLIATANQGSEATYESGFVIDKFPISRPNLTFSTLTVSNMSPEDSSIYLCSVEARGDKFYGYTFGSGTRLTVV.

The chain carries TRBV6-1 and TRBJ1-2; a possible D gene is TRBD1 (5 bases). V was clipped by 4 bases and J by 0 bases, with 12 bases between them. The CDR3 length is 15 residues. Germline V gene data show CDR1 as MNHNS and CDR2 as SASEGT. CDR3 loop: CASSANRNTNYGYTF. CDR3 in DNA: TGTGCCAGCAGTGCCAACAGGAATACTAACTATGGCTACACCTTC.

This clone was seen a few times. V and J are TRBV6-4 and TRBJ1-4, with D perhaps matching TRBD1 (5 bases). The CDR3 runs to 15 residues. Deletions cut 2 bases from V and 2 bases from J, with 9 bases between. The germline V gene encodes CDR1 MRHNA and CDR2 SNTAGT. Written as DNA, the CDR3 is TGTGCCAGCAGTGACGGTGGGGGGACTAATGAAAAACTGTTTTTT. It codes for CASSDGGGTNEKLFF.

The CDR3 region is CASSEHRGNTEAFF. CDR3 nucleotides: TGTGCCAGCAGCGAACACAGGGGGAACACTGAAGCTTTCTTT. The J gene is TRBJ1-1, the V gene TRBV11-1; TRBD1 aligns across 7 bases. Germline V gene sequence: CDR1 SGHAT, CDR2 FQDESV (reference sequence). V shed 5 bases, J shed 1 base, and the junction held 4 bases outside the gene matches. The CDR3 is 14 amino acids.

The chain joins TRBV10-2 to TRBJ2-5; the D gene is possibly TRBD2 (6 bases). Germline-derived CDR1 and CDR2 are WSHSY and SAAADI. This CDR3 contains 13 residues. The ends were cut back, 7 bases at V and 7 bases at J, with 16 bases in the middle. Here the CDR3 reads CASKWRDSMTQYF. For the CDR3, the DNA is TGCGCCAGCAAGTGGAGGGACTCTATGACCCAGTACTTC.

The chain has TRBV10-3 and TRBJ1-1, with D uncertain. Germline V gene data show CDR1 as ENHRY and CDR2 as SYGVKD. V lost 8 bases, J lost 0 bases, and 22 bases lay in between. The CDR3 is 17 amino acids. CDR3 residues: CAIRLGIGSSVNTEAFF. DNA of the CDR3: TGTGCCATCCGACTCGGGATTGGAAGTTCGGTGAACACTGAAGCTTTCTTT.

The V and J genes are TRBV25-1 and TRBJ1-1, with 7 bases that match TRBD1. This CDR3 has 13 amino acids. Looked up from germline, CDR1 is MGHDK and CDR2 is SYGVNS. J was trimmed by 2 bases and V by 4 bases; bases with no gene match: 1. CDR3 coding DNA: TGTGCCAGCAGTGGGGACAGTAACACTGAAGCTTTCTTT. This translates into CASSGDSNTEAFF.

This rearrangement joins TRBV30 to TRBJ2-7; D not resolved. Germline CDR1 is GTSNPN and CDR2 is SVGIG (reference sequence). The V and J ends lost 1 base and 4 bases respectively, with 5 bases between them. The CDR3 consists of 11 residues. CDR3: CAWSGRYEQYF. CDR3 in DNA: TGTGCCTGGAGTGGCAGATACGAGCAGTACTTC.

The J gene is TRBJ1-6, the V gene TRBV10-1; D may be TRBD1 (5 bases). Germline-derived CDR1 and CDR2 are WNHNN and SYGVQD (reference sequence). This CDR3 has 16 amino acids. Trimming pared 0 bases from V and 6 bases from J, leaving 12 bases between. The CDR3 is CASSESEGRPNSPLHF. The CDR3 region has the DNA TGCGCCAGCAGTGAGTCTGAGGGGAGGCCTAATTCACCCCTCCACTTT.

The CDR3 protein is CASSGTSGGAGEQYF. In nucleotides, the CDR3 is TGTGCCAGCAGCGGAACCAGCGGGGGGGCAGGCGAGCAGTACTTC. V and J are TRBV9 and TRBJ2-7; 10 nucleotides align to TRBD2. This CDR3 contains 15 residues. Per the germline V gene, CDR1 is SGDLS and CDR2 is YYNGEE. V gave up 3 bases and J gave up 6 bases; unmatched junction bases: 9.